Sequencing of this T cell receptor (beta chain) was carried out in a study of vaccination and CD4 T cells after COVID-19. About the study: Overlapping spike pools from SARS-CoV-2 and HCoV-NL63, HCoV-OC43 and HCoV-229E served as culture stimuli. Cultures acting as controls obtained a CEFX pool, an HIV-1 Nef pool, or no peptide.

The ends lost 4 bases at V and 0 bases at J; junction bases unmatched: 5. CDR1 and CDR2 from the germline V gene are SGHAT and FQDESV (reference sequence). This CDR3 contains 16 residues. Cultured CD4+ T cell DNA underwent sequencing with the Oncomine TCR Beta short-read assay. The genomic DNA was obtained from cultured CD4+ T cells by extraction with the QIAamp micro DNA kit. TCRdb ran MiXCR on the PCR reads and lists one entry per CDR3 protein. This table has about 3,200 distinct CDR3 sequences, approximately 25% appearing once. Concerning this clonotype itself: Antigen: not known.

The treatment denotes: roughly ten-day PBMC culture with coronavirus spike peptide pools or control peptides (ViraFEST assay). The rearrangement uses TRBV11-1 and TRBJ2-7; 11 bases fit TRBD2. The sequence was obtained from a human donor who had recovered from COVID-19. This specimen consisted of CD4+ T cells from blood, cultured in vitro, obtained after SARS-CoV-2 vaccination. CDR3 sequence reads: CASSWSSGGASYEQYF. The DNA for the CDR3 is TGTGCCAGCAGCTGGAGTAGCGGGGGGGCCTCCTACGAGCAGTACTTC. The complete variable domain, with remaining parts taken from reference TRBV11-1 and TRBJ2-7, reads EAEVAQSPRYKITEKSQAVAFWCDPISGHATLYWYRQILGQGPELLVQFQDESVVDDSQLPKDRFSAERLKGVDSTLKIQPAELGDSAMYLCASSWSSGGASYEQYFGPGTRLTVT.